This is a list of T cell receptor beta chains from one sample in a study of CD8 T cells in ankylosing spondylitis. Using its own MiXCR run on the 5' RACE reads, TCRdb lists one record per CDR3 protein. Of fewer than 400,000 distinct CDR3 sequences in the sample, 20% to 25% were seen once. The sequenced sample was blood, either unsorted or a sorted T cell fraction (not recorded which). The receptors shown here come from a male donor with ankylosing spondylitis. Both conserved end residues are part of each CDR3. A D gene is named only where the DNA matches it firmly. Clone sizes are given selectively: once, few, many, or a class where the clone is expanded.

j_call v_call d_call clone_size cdr3_nt cdr3_aa
TRBJ1-4 TRBV12-3/TRBV12-4 - few TGTGCCAGCAGTGCACCAGGGGCCAGGCGGGAAAAACTGTTTTTT CASSAPGARREKLFF
TRBJ1-2 TRBV6-1 TRBD1 few TGTGCCAGCAGGACAGGGGTGCGTTCTAACTATGGCTACACCTTC CASRTGVRSNYGYTF
TRBJ2-7 TRBV15 - few TGTGCCACCAGCAGAGATATACAGGAGAACTACGAGCAGTACTTC CATSRDIQENYEQYF
TRBJ2-5 TRBV6-2/TRBV6-3 - few TGTGCCAGCAGTTACGTCGCTAGATGGGAGACCCAGTACTTC CASSYVARWETQYF
TRBJ2-7 TRBV4-2 - - TGTGCCAGCAGCCACAATCTCGGGCCGTTCTACGAGCAGTACTTC CASSHNLGPFYEQYF
TRBJ1-1 TRBV19 - - TGTGCCAGTAAGGTGGTCGGACTGAACACTGAAGCTTTCTTT CASKVVGLNTEAFF
TRBJ2-7 TRBV12-3/TRBV12-4 TRBD1 - TGTGCCAGCAGTTTGTTCCAGGGGGCAGGAGGCGAGCAGTACTTC CASSLFQGAGGEQYF
TRBJ2-7 TRBV5-1 TRBD1 - TGCGCCAGCAGCCCAGGACAGGGCCCGCCGTACGAGCAGTACTTC CASSPGQGPPYEQYF
TRBJ2-1 TRBV3-1 - - TGTGCCAGCAGCCAAGGCCTAGGGGGTGACTCCTACAATGAGCAGTTCTTC CASSQGLGGDSYNEQFF
TRBJ1-1 TRBV28 - - TGTGCCAGCAGTTTATTAGCTCGCACTGAAGCTTTCTTT CASSLLARTEAFF
TRBJ2-3 TRBV12-3/TRBV12-4 TRBD1 - TGTGCCAGCATCCCTGGGACAGGGTACCGAGATACGCAGTATTTT CASIPGTGYRDTQYF
TRBJ2-7 TRBV20-1 TRBD2 - TGCAGTGCAAAACTAGCGGGGCGCTACGAGCAGTACTTC CSAKLAGRYEQYF
TRBJ1-1 TRBV29-1 - - TGCAGCGTCGGTCCAAACACTGAAGCTTTCTTT CSVGPNTEAFF
TRBJ2-5 TRBV12-3/TRBV12-4 - - TGTGCCAGCAGTTTGGTACAGGGAGGGGCAGAGACCCAGTACTTC CASSLVQGGAETQYF
TRBJ2-7 TRBV7-6 - - TGTGCCAGCAGCTCCGCATCGGCAGGGGCCTACGAGCAGTACTTC CASSSASAGAYEQYF
TRBJ2-3 TRBV7-2 - - TGTGCCAGCAGCTCCGACCGAAAAGATACGCAGTATTTT CASSSDRKDTQYF
TRBJ2-1 TRBV2 - - TGTGCCAGCAGTGAAGAGAACAGGGTTCGGTCATCTGGGGACAATGAGCAGTTCTTC CASSEENRVRSSGDNEQFF
TRBJ1-2 TRBV11-1 - - TGTGCCAGCAGCTTAGCACTCGGAGGACCTGGGATTGTCTTAGGCTACACCTTC CASSLALGGPGIVLGYTF
TRBJ2-3 TRBV29-1 - few TGCAGCGTTGTTTGGGGGAGCGCAGATACGCAGTATTTT CSVVWGSADTQYF
TRBJ2-3 TRBV7-2 TRBD2 few TGTGCCAGCAGCTATATCGGGGGGGTCACAGATACGCAGTATTTT CASSYIGGVTDTQYF
TRBJ2-3 TRBV7-2 TRBD2 few TGTGCCAGCAGCTTAGTACTAGCGGCCCATACGCAGTATTTT CASSLVLAAHTQYF
TRBJ1-4 TRBV6-1 TRBD1 - TGTGCCAGCACCCTCCGGGTGCAGGGGGCCTTGAATGAAAAACTGTTTTTT CASTLRVQGALNEKLFF
TRBJ1-4 TRBV12-3/TRBV12-4 TRBD1 few TGTGCCAGCAGTTCAACCGGGACAGGAAAAAAACTGTTTTTT CASSSTGTGKKLFF
TRBJ2-1 TRBV29-1 - few TGCAGCGCCGTCCGCGGGGCGGTGGCCTACAATGAGCAGTTCTTC CSAVRGAVAYNEQFF
TRBJ1-2 TRBV7-9 - - TGTGCCACCGACCCTAGCCCGGGGCCTAATAACTATGGCTACACCTTC CATDPSPGPNNYGYTF
TRBJ2-2 TRBV29-1 TRBD2 few TGCAGCGTTGAAGATGAGGTGCAGCGGGAGAACGGCGGGGAGCTGTTTTTT CSVEDEVQRENGGELFF
TRBJ2-7 TRBV27 - - TGTGCCAGCAGAATCCGGCCCTTCGCGGAGCAGTACTTC CASRIRPFAEQYF
TRBJ1-5 TRBV29-1 - few TGCAGCGTTGAAGGCAGGGCCGGTCAGCCCCAGCATTTT CSVEGRAGQPQHF
TRBJ2-7 TRBV7-2 TRBD2 few TGTGCCAGCAGCTTATTTGAGGGAGGGCCTTACGAGCAGTACTTC CASSLFEGGPYEQYF
TRBJ2-2 TRBV10-3 - - TGTGCCATCAGTGAGCTTGACTCCACCGGGGAGCTGTTTTTT CAISELDSTGELFF
TRBJ1-3 TRBV21-1 - - TGTGCCAGCAGCAATACAGGAAACACCATATATTTT CASSNTGNTIYF
TRBJ1-6 TRBV9 - - TGTGCCAGCAGCGTAGCTGACAGTTACTGGTCACCCCTCCACTTT CASSVADSYWSPLHF
TRBJ1-1 TRBV14 - - TGTGCCAGCAGCCAAGCCTCAGGGGCCTCTGAGGCTTTCTTT CASSQASGASEAFF
TRBJ2-3 TRBV3-1 - - TGTGCCAGCAGCCAAGAAGGAACGATGAACACAGATACGCAGTATTTT CASSQEGTMNTDTQYF
TRBJ2-5 TRBV21-1 - - TGTGCCACCAAAAGGGGGGTGAGCAGGTTAGAGACCCAGTACTTC CATKRGVSRLETQYF
TRBJ2-7 TRBV6-5 - - TGTGCCAGCAGTTACGGCCTATCCGGGACACCAAACGAGCAGTACTTC CASSYGLSGTPNEQYF
TRBJ2-1 TRBV7-3 TRBD2 few TGTGCCAGCAGCCCCTGGACTAGCGGGAGGGTTATTGAGCAGTTCTTC CASSPWTSGRVIEQFF
TRBJ1-1 TRBV12-3/TRBV12-4 - few TGTGCCAGCAGACCCGAAGAGGGTCTGGTGGCGAACACTGAAGCTTTCTTT CASRPEEGLVANTEAFF